The present T cell receptor beta chain was sequenced within a study of cytomegalovirus exposure and HLA in healthy donors. Profiling relied on immunoSEQ multiplex PCR, and the TCRdb table lists in-frame clones only, not all of them. Among approximately 58,000 clones listed, more than 85% were seen once. The CDR3 is made up of 17 amino acids. The germline gives CDR1 SGDLS, CDR2 YYNGEE. V was shortened by 3 bases and J by 3 bases, with 20 bases between the two germline ends. The sequence was collected from a woman aged 25-40 years in good health and CMV-seronegative. The rearrangement links TRBV9 to TRBJ2-3, with a possible D match to TRBD2 (5 bases). The sequenced material came from PBMCs. In nucleotides, the CDR3 is TGTGCCAGCAGCGCGCAAATCGGCGGGCGGACTACAGATACGCAGTATTTT. Encoded protein: CASSAQIGGRTTDTQYF. Full variable domain (rest looked up from reference TRBV9 and TRBJ2-3): DSGVTQTPKHLITATGQRVTLRCSPRSGDLSVYWYQQSLDQGLQFLIQYYNGEERAKGNILERFSAQQFPDLHSELNLSSLELGDSALYFCASSAQIGGRTTDTQYFGPGTRLTVL.